One TCR beta chain is described in this entry. Diagnoses were made from clinical symptoms, serum measures (thyroxine and TRAb), thyroid ultrasound and orbital computed tomography. The trim removed 0 bases at V and 3 bases at J, leaving 3 bases unmatched. The CDR3 is 15 amino acids. Germline V gene sequence: CDR1 SGDLS, CDR2 YYNGEE. These data come from a study of T cells in Graves' hyperthyroidism and ophthalmopathy. Amplification of TCR beta CDR3 regions used RNA as the template. The study used the HTBI primer set for a first-round RT-PCR of the TCR CDR3. TCRdb re-called the multiplex PCR reads with MiXCR, one entry per CDR3 protein. Here the sample spans around 520,000 distinct CDR3 sequences, 24% being singletons.

This rearrangement joins TRBV9 to TRBJ1-1; 9 bases are a match to TRBD1. This TCR came from a woman aged 25-40 years with Graves' ophthalmopathy. The specimen sequenced was blood. CDR3 DNA: TGTGCCAGCAGCGTAGCGACAGGGGGGTACACTGAAGCTTTCTTT. Its translation is CASSVATGGYTEAFF.